This T cell receptor beta chain was sequenced during a study of T cells in Graves' hyperthyroidism and ophthalmopathy. Study-wide context: Before any treatment, at initial diagnosis, peripheral blood was collected.

Template material for amplifying TCR beta CDR3 regions consisted of RNA transcripts. An initial round of RT-PCR targeting the TCR CDR3 relied on the HTBI primer set. Each CDR3 protein is one row after TCRdb ran MiXCR on the multiplex PCR reads. This table has some 690,000 distinct CDR3 sequences, roughly 17% appearing once. This clonotype was seen ten or more times. Its matching antigen is unknown. Across 18 months, stable Graves' hyperthyroidism was marked by no progression to ophthalmopathy. The study's findings and limits: Through a model of 13 V-J features, ophthalmopathy was separated from stable hyperthyroidism. Within blood appeared most thyroid clonotypes that had expanded above 0.001.

Germline values: CDR1 SGHVS, CDR2 FNYEAQ. This CDR3 region has 17 residues. The germline V and J ends were trimmed by 2 bases and 0 bases, with 14 bases remaining between them. The sample consisted of blood. The chain carries TRBV7-6 and TRBJ2-1, with D tentatively TRBD1 or TRBD2 (5 bases each). This receptor was obtained from a man over 45 with Graves' hyperthyroidism. This CDR3 is CASSLKVYGTSYNEQFF. The CDR3 coding sequence is TGTGCCAGCAGCTTAAAAGTATACGGGACCTCCTACAATGAGCAGTTCTTC.